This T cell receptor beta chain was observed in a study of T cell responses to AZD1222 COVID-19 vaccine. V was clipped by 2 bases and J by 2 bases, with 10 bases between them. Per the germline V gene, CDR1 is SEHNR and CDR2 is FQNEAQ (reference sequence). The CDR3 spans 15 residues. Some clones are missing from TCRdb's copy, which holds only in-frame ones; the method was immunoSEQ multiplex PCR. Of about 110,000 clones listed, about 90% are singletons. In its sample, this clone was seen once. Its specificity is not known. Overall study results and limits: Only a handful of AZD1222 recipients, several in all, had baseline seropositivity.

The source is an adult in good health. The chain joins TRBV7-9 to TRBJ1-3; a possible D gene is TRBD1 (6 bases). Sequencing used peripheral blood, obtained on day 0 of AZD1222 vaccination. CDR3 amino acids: CASSLWQGTGNTIYF. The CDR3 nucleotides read TGTGCCAGCAGCTTATGGCAGGGGACTGGAAACACCATATATTTT.